This record covers a single T cell receptor (beta chain). This sample is drawn from a study of blood T cell repertoires in COVID-19. Study information: Material from acute and convalescent COVID-19 was sourced from the United States, Italy and Spain. PBMCs, B-cell-depleted T cells, or T cells were the source of the cDNA or gDNA that made up the material.

The CDR3 runs 16 residues. Trimming cost V 2 bases and J 0 bases, with 11 bases left between them. Looked up from germline, CDR1 is ENHRY and CDR2 is SYGVKD. Original data processing: Reference gene primer amplification gave estimated nucleated cell counts. Profiled with immunoSEQ multiplex PCR; TCRdb holds only in-frame clones, not every one. Clone size and the V and J calls come from that table; the DNA yielded D and trimming. This table has approximately 120,000 clones, approximately 90% appearing once. This sequence joins TRBV10-3 and TRBJ2-1; D possibly corresponds to TRBD2 (6 bases). This sequence was found in a human donor in a cohort sampled during active COVID-19. The sequencing input was peripheral blood. The CDR3 region has the DNA TGTGCCATCAGTGAGAAGGGAGGCGACTCCTACAATGAGCAGTTCTTC. Translating it yields CAISEKGGDSYNEQFF.